This T cell receptor beta chain is drawn from a study of T cell clones after liver transplantation. Study in general: Timepoints were pre-transplant, pre-withdrawal, and after withdrawal was completed or failed.

Per the germline V gene, CDR1 is MNHEY and CDR2 is SVGAGI. Trimming took off 4 bases at V and 1 base at J, with 13 bases between the two ends. The CDR3 is 15 amino acids. The method was immunoSEQ multiplex PCR; TCRdb's version includes in-frame clones alone and lacks a portion of them. In the table there are more than 95,000 clones, over 75% of which are singletons. The receptor's source is a human patient who received a liver transplant. The T cells may partly be graft donor cells. The chain joins TRBV6-5 to TRBJ2-5; the D call may be TRBD1 or TRBD2 (6 bases each). Here the sequenced sample was CD4+ T cells from blood, taken 12 months after liver transplant. The CDR3 DNA reads TGTGCCAGCAGTTCGCGCGGGACACCCCAAGAGACCCAGTACTTC. Protein: CASSSRGTPQETQYF.